The clone carrying this T cell receptor beta chain was seen ten or more times. What it binds is not known. The sample is drawn from a study of response to subunit inactivated influenza vaccine. Study-level points and caveats: Each seasonal flu vaccination may recruit only limited new T cells, authors suggested.

Each CDR3 protein gets one entry after TCRdb re-called the RT-PCR reads with MiXCR. The data show 250,000 to 350,000 distinct CDR3 sequences, about 20% seen once. This specimen was PBMCs from blood, taken approximately 20 months after vaccination. The receptor's source is a man aged 50 to 75 who received an inactivated influenza vaccine.

CDR3 nucleotide sequence: TGTGCCAGCAGCCCCGCAGGGACCTATGGCTACACCTTC. Translation: CASSPAGTYGYTF. The rearrangement links TRBV7-2 to TRBJ1-2; D might be TRBD1 (5 bases). V lost 5 bases and J lost 4, with 11 bases in between. Germline V gene lookup returns CDR1 SGHTA and CDR2 FQGNSA. There are 13 residues in the CDR3.